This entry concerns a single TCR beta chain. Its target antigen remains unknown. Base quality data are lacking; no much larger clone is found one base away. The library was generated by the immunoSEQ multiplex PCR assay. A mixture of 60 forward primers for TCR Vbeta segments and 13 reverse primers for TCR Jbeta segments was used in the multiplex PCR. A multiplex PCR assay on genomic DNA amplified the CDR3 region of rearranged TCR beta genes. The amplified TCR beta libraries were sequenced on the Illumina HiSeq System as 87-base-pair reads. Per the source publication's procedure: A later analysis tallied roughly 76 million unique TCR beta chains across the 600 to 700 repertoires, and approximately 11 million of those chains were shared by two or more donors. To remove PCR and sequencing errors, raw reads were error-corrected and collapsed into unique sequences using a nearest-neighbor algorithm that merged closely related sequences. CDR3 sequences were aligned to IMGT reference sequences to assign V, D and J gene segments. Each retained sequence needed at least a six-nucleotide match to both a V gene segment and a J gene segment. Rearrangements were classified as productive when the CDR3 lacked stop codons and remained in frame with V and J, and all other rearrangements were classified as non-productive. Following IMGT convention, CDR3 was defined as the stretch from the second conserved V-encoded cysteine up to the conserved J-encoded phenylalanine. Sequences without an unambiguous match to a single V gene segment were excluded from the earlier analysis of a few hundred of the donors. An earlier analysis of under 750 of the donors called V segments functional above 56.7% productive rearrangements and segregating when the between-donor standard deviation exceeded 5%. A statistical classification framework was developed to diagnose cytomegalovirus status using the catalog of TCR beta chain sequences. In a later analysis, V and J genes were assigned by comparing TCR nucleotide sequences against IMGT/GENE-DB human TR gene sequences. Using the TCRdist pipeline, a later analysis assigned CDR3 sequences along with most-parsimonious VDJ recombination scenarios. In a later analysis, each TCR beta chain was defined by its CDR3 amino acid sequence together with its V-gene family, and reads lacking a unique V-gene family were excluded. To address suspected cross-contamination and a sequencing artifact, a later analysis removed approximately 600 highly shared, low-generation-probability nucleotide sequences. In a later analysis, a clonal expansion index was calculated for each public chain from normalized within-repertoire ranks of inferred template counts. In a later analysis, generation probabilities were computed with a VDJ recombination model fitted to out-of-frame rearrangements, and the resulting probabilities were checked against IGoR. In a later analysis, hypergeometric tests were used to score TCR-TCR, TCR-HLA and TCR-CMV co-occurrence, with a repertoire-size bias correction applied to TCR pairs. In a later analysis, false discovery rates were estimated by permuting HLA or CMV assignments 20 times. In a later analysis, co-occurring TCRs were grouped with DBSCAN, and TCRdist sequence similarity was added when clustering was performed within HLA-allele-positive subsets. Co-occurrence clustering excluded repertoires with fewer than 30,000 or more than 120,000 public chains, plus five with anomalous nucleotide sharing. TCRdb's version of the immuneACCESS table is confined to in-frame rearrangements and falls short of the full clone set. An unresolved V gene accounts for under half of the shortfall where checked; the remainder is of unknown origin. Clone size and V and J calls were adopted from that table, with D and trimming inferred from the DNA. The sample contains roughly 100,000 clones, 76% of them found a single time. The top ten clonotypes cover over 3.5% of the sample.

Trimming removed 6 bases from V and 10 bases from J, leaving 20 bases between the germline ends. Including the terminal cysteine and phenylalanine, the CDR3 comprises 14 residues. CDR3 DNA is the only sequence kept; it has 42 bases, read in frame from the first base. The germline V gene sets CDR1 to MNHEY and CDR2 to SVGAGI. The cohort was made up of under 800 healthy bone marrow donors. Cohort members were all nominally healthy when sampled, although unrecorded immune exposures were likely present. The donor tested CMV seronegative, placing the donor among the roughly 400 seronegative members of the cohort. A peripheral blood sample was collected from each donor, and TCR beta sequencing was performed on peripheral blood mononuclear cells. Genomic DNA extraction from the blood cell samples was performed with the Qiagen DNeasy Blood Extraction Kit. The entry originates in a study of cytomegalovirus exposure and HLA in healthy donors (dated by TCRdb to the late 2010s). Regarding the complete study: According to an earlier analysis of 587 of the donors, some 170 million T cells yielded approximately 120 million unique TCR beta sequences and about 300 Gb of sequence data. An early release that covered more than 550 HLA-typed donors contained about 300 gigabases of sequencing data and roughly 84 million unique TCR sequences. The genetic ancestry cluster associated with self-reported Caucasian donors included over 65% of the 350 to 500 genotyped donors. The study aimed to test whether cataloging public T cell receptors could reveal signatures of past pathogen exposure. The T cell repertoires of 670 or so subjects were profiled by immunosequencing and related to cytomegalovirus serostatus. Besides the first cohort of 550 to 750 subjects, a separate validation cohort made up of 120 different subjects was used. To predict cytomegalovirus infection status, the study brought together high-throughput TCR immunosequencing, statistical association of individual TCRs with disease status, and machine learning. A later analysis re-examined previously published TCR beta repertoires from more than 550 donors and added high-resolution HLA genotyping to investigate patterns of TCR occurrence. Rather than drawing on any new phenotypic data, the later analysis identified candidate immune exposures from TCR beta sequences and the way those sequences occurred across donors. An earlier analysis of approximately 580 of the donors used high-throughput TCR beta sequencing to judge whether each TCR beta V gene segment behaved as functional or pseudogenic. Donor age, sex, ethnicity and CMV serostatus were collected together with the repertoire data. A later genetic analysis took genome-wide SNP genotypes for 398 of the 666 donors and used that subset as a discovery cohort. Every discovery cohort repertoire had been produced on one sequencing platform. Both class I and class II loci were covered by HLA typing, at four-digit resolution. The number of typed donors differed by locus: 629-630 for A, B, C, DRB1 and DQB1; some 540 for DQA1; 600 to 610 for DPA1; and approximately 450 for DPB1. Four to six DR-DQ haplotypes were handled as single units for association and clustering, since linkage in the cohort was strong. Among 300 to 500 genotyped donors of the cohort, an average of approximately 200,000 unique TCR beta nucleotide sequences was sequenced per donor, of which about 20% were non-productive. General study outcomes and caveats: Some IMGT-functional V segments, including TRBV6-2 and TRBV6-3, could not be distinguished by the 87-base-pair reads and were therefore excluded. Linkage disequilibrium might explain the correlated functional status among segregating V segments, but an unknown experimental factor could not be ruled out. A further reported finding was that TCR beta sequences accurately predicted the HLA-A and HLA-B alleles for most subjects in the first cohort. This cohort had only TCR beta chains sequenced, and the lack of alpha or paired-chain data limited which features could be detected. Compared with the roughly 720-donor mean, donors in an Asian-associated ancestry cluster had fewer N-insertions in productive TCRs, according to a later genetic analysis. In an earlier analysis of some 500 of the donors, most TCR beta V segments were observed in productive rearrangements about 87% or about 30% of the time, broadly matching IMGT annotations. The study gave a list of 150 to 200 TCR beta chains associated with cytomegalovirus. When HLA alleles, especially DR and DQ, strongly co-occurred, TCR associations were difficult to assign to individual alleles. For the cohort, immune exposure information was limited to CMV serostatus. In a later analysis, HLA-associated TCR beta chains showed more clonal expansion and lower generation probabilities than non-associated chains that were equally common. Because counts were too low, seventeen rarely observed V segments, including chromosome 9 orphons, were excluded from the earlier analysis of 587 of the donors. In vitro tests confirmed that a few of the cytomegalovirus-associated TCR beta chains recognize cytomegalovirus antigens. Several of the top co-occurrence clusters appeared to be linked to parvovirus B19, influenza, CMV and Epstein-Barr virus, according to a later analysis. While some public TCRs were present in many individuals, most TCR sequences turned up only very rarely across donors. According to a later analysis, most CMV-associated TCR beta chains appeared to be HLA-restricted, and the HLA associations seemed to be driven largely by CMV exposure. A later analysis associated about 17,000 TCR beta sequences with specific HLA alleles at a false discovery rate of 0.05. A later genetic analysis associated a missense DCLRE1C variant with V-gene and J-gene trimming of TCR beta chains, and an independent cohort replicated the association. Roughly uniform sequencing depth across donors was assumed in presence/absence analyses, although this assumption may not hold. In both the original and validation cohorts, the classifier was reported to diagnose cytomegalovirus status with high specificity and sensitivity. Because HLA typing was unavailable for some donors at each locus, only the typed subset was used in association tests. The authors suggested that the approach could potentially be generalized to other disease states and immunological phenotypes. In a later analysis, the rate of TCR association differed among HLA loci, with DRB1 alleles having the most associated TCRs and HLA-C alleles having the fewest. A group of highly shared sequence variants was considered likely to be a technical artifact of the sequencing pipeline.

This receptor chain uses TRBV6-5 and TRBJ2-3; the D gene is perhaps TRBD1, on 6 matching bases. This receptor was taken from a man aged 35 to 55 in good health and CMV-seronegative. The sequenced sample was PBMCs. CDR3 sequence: CASSQGQLGSAQYF. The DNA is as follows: TGTGCCAGCAGCCAAGGACAGTTGGGGAGCGCGCAGTATTTT.